Only a few counts were recorded for the clone carrying this T cell receptor (beta chain). Other DNA sequences within the sample encode an identical CDR3. CDR1 is LNHDA and CDR2 is SQIVND in the germline V gene (reference sequence). This CDR3 region has 14 residues. V was cut by 3 bases and J by 1 base, with 6 bases left in between. This entry is derived from a study of blood T cell repertoires in COVID-19. Across the study: Acute-phase and convalescent COVID-19 samples originated in the United States, Italy and Spain. PBMCs, B-cell-depleted T cells, or T cells provided the cDNA or gDNA that made up the material.

Original processing notes: Cell counts per sample came from amplifying reference gene primers. Some clones are missing from TCRdb's copy, which holds only in-frame ones; the method was immunoSEQ multiplex PCR. V and J calls and clone size come straight from that table; D and trimming were deduced from the DNA. Among over 100,000 clones listed, about 81% were seen once. The chain uses TRBV19 and TRBJ2-2; D unclear. This receptor was identified in a man aged 65-85 years with acute or convalescent COVID-19. The source material was peripheral blood. The CDR3 nucleotides are TGTGCCAGTAGTATCTTGTGGAACACCGGGGAGCTGTTTTTT. Translating it yields CASSILWNTGELFF. Supplemented by reference TRBV19 and TRBJ2-2, the full variable domain reads DGGITQSPKYLFRKEGQNVTLSCEQNLNHDAMYWYRQDPGQGLRLIYYSQIVNDFQKGDIAEGYSVSREKKESFPLTVTSAQKNPTAFYLCASSILWNTGELFFGEGSRLTVL.